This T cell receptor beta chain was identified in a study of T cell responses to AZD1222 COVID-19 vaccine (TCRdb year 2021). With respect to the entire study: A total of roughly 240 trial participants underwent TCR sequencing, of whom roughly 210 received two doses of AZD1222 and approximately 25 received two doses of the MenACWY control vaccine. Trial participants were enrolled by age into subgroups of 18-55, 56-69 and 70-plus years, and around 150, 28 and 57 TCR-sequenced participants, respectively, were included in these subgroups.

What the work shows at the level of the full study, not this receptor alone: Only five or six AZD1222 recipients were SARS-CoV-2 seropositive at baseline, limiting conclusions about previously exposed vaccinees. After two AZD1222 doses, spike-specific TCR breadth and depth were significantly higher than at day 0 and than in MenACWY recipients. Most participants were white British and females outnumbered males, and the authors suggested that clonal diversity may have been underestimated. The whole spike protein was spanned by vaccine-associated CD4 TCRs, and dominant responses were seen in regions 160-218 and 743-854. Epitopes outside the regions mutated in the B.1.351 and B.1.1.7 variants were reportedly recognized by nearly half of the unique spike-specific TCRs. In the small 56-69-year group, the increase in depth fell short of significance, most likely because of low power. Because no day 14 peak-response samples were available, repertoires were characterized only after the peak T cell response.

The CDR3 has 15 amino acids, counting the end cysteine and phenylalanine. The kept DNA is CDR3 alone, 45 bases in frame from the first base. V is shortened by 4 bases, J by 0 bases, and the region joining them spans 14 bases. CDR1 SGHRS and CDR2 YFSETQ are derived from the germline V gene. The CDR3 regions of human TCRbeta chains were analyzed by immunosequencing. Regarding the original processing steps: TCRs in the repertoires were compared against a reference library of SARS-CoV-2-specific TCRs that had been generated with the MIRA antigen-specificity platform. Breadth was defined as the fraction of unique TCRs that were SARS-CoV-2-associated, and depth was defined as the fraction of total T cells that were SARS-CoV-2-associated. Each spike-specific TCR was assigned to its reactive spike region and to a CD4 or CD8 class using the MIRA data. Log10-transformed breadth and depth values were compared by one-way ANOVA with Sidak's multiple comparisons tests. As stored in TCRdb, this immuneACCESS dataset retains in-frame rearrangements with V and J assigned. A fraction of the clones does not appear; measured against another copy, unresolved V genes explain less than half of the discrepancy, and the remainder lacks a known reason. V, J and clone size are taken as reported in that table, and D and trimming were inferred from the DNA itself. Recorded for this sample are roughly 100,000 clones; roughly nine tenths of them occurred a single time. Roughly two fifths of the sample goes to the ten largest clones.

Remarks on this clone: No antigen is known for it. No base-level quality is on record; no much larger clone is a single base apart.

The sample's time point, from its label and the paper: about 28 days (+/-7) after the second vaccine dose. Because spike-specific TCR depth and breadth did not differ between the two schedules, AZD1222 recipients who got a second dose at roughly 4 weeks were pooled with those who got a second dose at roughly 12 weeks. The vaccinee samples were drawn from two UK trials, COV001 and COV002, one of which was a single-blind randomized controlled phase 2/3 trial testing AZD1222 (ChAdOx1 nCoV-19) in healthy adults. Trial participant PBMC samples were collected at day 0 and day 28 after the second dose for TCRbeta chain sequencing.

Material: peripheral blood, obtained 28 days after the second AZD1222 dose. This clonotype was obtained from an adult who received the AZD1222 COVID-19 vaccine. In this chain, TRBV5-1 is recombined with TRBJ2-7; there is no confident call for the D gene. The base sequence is TGCGCCAGCAGCATTAACCGTCCCCGCTCCTACGAGCAGTACTTC. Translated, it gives CASSINRPRSYEQYF.